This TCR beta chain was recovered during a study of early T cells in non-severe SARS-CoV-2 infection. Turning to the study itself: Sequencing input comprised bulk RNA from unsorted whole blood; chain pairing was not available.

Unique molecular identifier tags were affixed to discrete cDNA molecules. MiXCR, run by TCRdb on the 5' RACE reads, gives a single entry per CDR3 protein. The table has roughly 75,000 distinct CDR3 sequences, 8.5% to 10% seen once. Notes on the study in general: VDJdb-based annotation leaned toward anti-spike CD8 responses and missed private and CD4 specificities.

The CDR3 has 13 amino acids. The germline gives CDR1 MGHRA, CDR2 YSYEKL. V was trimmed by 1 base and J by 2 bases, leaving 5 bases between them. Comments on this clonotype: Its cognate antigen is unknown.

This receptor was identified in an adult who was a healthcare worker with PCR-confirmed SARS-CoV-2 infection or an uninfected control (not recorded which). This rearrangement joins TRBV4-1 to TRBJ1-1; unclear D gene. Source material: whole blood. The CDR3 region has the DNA TGCGCCAGCAGCCAAGCAGTCAACACTGAAGCTTTCTTT. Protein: CASSQAVNTEAFF.